Following are 15 T cell receptor beta chains from one sample sequenced in a study of T cell responses to AZD1222 COVID-19 vaccine. The method was immunoSEQ multiplex PCR; TCRdb's version includes in-frame clones alone and lacks a portion of them. The sample lists tens of thousands of clones; around 82% were seen once. The sequenced sample was peripheral blood, obtained on day 0 of AZD1222 vaccination. The receptors here all came from an adult in good health.

The V call is TRBV5-1, the J call TRBJ2-7; D is ambiguous. Germline CDR1 SGHRS, CDR2 YFSETQ. CDR3 length equals 13 residues. Trimming cost V 0 bases and J 5 bases, with 9 bases left between them. CDR3 in DNA: TGCGCCAGCAGCTTGGTTGGCGCAAACGAGCAGTACTTC. Protein: CASSLVGANEQYF.

The gene calls are TRBV29-1 and TRBJ2-7, with 7 bases that match TRBD1. This CDR3 contains 18 residues. After removal of 5 bases from V and 3 bases from J, the junction contained 22 bases not matched to a gene. Germline V gene sequence: CDR1 SQVTM, CDR2 ANQGSEA. The chain's CDR3 is CSVLKLAGTDIPSYEQYF. For the CDR3, the DNA is TGCAGCGTTCTCAAGTTGGCCGGGACAGACATACCAAGCTACGAGCAGTACTTC.

This clone was observed a single time. This sequence joins TRBV15 and TRBJ2-3; 8 nucleotides match TRBD1. The germline gives CDR1 LNHNV, CDR2 YYDKDF (reference sequence). The CDR3 is 15 amino acids. The V and J ends lost 4 bases and 2 bases, in that order; junction bases with no gene match: 5. This chain's CDR3 is CATSTGGAITDTQYF. CDR3 in DNA: TGTGCCACCAGCACAGGGGGCGCGATCACAGATACGCAGTATTTT. The variable domain in full, completed from reference TRBV15 and TRBJ2-3, reads DAMVIQNPRYQVTQFGKPVTLSCSQTLNHNVMYWYQQKSSQAPKLLFHYYDKDFNNEADTPDNFQSRRPNTSFCFLDIRSPGLGDTAMYLCATSTGGAITDTQYFGPGTRLTVL.

This clone appeared a few times. The rearrangement links TRBV28 to TRBJ2-7; D may be TRBD2 (6 bases). Germline lookup yields CDR1 MDHEN and CDR2 SYDVKM. The CDR3 loop spans 13 amino acids. Trimming pared 7 bases from V and 1 base from J, leaving 11 bases between. The CDR3 sequence is CASTLGGSYEQYF. CDR3 DNA: TGTGCCAGCACCCTCGGAGGGTCCTACGAGCAGTACTTC.

The gene calls are TRBV2 and TRBJ1-5; D may be TRBD1 (6 bases). The CDR3 runs to 15 residues. Trimming pared 4 bases from V and 2 bases from J, leaving 12 bases between. Germline lookup yields CDR1 SNHLY and CDR2 FYNNEI. CDR3 nucleotides: TGTGCCAGCAGTGTAGAGGGGGGAGGCAATCAGCCCCAGCATTTT. This gives the protein CASSVEGGGNQPQHF.

This chain links TRBV5-1 with TRBJ2-2; D remains ambiguous. The CDR3 is made up of 14 amino acids. Between the trimmed V and J ends, which lost 1 base and 6 bases, there was a span of 10 bases. Germline lookup yields CDR1 SGHRS and CDR2 YFSETQ. CDR3: CASSLSTIPGELFF. The CDR3 coding sequence is TGCGCCAGCAGCTTGTCCACAATCCCCGGGGAGCTGTTTTTT.

V usage is TRBV28 and J usage is TRBJ1-1; D uncertain. CDR3 length: 14 residues. Deletions cut 0 bases from V and 5 bases from J, with 10 bases between. CDR1 MDHEN and CDR2 SYDVKM come from the germline V gene. This chain's CDR3 is CASSLWEVKTEAFF. In nucleotides, the CDR3 is TGTGCCAGCAGTTTATGGGAGGTTAAGACTGAAGCTTTCTTT.

V gene TRBV5-4 combines with J gene TRBJ2-5; the D gene is possibly TRBD2 (5 bases). Germline loops: CDR1 SGHNT, CDR2 YYREEE (reference sequence). CDR3 length: 13 residues. Trimming left V 4 bases short and J 5 bases short, with 12 bases between. CDR3 nucleotide sequence: TGTGCCAGCAGCCCGGACGGAGGCGAGACCCAGTACTTC. Its translation: CASSPDGGETQYF. Full variable domain (missing parts from reference TRBV5-4 and TRBJ2-5): ETGVTQSPTHLIKTRGQQVTLRCSSQSGHNTVSWYQQALGQGPQFIFQYYREEENGRGNFPPRFSGLQFPNYSSELNVNALELDDSALYLCASSPDGGETQYFGPGTRLLVL.

The V and J genes are TRBV5-4 and TRBJ2-3; D not resolved. V gave up 4 bases and J gave up 2 bases, with 5 bases separating them. From germline, CDR1 is SGHNT and CDR2 YYREEE (reference sequence). CDR3 length: 12 amino acids. CDR3 residues: CASSLVTDTQYF. The CDR3 bases are TGTGCCAGCAGCCTTGTCACAGATACGCAGTATTTT.

The chain combines TRBV9 with TRBJ2-1, with a possible D match to TRBD2 (5 bases). CDR3 size: 14 residues. Per the germline V gene, CDR1 is SGDLS and CDR2 is YYNGEE. V was shortened by 4 bases and J by 2 bases, with 10 bases between the two germline ends. This CDR3 reads CASSQTGTYNEQFF. For the CDR3, the DNA is TGTGCCAGCAGCCAGACGGGAACCTACAATGAGCAGTTCTTC.

This chain connects TRBV6-5 to TRBJ1-2; weak D call: TRBD1 (5 bases). V was trimmed by 10 bases and J by 8 bases, leaving 20 bases between them. This CDR3 region has 13 residues. CDR1 is MNHEY and CDR2 is SVGAGI in the germline V gene. The CDR3 here is CAISNTGGVGYTF. The CDR3, as DNA: TGTGCCATCTCTAACACAGGAGGGGTCGGCTACACCTTC.

This chain joins TRBV19 and TRBJ1-1, with no clear D. There are 13 residues in the CDR3. Germline V gene lookup returns CDR1 LNHDA and CDR2 SQIVND (reference sequence). The V gene lost 7 bases and the J gene lost 1 base, with 10 bases spanning the gap. The CDR3 DNA follows: TGTGCCAGTACGAACAGACAGAACACTGAAGCTTTCTTT. Translating gives CASTNRQNTEAFF.

V gene TRBV28 combines with J gene TRBJ1-2; 12 nucleotides match TRBD1. Germline V lookup: CDR1 MDHEN, CDR2 SYDVKM. J gave up 6 bases and V 6 bases, and 2 bases lay outside the gene matches. The CDR3 spans 13 residues. The DNA of the CDR3 is TGTGCCAGCAGAGGGACAGGGGGCCATGGCTACACCTTC. Amino acids: CASRGTGGHGYTF.

The CDR3 is CASSLSGAMNTEAFF. In DNA, the CDR3 is TGTGCCAGCAGCTTGTCAGGCGCTATGAACACTGAAGCTTTCTTT. The chain links TRBV5-4 to TRBJ1-1; D gene uncertain. This CDR3 spans 15 amino acids. Germline values: CDR1 SGHNT, CDR2 YYREEE (reference sequence). V was shortened by 1 base and J by 0 bases, with 10 bases between the two germline ends.

V and J are TRBV7-9 and TRBJ1-5; D call uncertain. CDR3 length equals 13 residues. Germline V gene data show CDR1 as SEHNR and CDR2 as FQNEAQ (reference sequence). The ends were cut back, 5 bases at V and 2 bases at J, with 7 bases in the middle. The CDR3 here is CASSMGGNQPQHF. In nucleotides, the CDR3 is TGTGCCAGCAGCATGGGAGGCAATCAGCCCCAGCATTTT.